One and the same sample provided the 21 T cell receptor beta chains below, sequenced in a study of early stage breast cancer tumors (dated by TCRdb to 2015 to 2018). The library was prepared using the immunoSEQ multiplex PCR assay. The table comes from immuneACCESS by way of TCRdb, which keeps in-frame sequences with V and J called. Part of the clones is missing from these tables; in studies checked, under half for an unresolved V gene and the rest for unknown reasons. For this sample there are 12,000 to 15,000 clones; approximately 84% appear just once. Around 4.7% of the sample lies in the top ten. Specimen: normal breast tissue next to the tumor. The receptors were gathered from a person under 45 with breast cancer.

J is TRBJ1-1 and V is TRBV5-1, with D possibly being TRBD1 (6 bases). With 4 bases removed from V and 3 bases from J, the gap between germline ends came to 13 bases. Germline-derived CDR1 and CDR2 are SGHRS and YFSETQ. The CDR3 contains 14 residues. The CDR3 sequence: CASSRDTGYTEAFF. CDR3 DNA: TGCGCCAGCAGCAGGGACACAGGCTACACTGAAGCTTTCTTT.

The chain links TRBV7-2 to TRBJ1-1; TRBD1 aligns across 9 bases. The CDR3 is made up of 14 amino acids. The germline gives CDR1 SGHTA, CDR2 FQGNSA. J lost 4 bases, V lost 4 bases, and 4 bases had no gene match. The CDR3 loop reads CASSSGTGTTEAFF. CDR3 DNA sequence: TGTGCCAGCAGCTCCGGGACAGGGACCACTGAAGCTTTCTTT.

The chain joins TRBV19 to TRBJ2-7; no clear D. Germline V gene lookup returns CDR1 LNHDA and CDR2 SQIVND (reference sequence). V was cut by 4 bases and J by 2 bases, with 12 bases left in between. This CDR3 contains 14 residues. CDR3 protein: CASSTTLSTYEQYF. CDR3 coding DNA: TGTGCCAGTAGTACCACCCTCTCGACCTACGAGCAGTACTTC.

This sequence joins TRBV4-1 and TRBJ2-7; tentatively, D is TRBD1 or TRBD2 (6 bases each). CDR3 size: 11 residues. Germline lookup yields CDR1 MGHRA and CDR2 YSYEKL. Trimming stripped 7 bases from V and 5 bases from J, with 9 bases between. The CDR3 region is CASKGGHEQYF. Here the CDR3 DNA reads TGCGCCAGCAAGGGGGGCCACGAGCAGTACTTC.

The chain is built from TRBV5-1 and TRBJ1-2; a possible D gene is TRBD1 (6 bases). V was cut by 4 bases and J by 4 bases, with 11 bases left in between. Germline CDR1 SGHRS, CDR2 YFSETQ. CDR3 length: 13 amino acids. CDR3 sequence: CASSVGTLYGYTF. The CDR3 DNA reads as TGCGCCAGCAGCGTCGGGACACTCTATGGCTACACCTTC.

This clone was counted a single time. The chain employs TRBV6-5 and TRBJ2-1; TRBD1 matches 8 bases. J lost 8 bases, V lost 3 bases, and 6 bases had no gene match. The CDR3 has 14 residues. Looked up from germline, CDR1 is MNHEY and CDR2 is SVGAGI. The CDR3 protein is CASSYYGGQDEQFF. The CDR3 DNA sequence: TGTGCCAGCAGTTATTACGGGGGACAGGATGAGCAGTTCTTC.

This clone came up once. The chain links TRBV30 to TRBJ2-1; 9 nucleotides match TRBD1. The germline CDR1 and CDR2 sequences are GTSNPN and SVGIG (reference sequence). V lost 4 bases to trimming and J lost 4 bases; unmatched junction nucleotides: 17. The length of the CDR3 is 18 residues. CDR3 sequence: CAWKQQGAAGGRYNEQFF. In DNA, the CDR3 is TGTGCCTGGAAACAACAGGGGGCGGCGGGTGGGAGATACAATGAGCAGTTCTTC.

CDR3 in amino acids: CASSRDRRYEQYF. CDR3 DNA: TGTGCCAGTAGTAGGGACAGGAGATACGAGCAGTACTTC. V usage is TRBV19 and J usage is TRBJ2-7; 8 bases align to TRBD1. Germline V CDR1 and CDR2: LNHDA, SQIVND (reference sequence). The V gene end was trimmed by 4 bases and the J gene end by 4 bases; junction bases not matched to a gene: 3. The CDR3 runs to 13 residues. Based on the CDR3 plus reference TRBV19 and TRBJ2-7, the full variable domain is DGGITQSPKYLFRKEGQNVTLSCEQNLNHDAMYWYRQDPGQGLRLIYYSQIVNDFQKGDIAEGYSVSREKKESFPLTVTSAQKNPTAFYLCASSRDRRYEQYFGPGTRLTVT.

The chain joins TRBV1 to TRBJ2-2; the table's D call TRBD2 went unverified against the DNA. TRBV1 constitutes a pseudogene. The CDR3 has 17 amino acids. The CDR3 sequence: CTSSQVKAGVGAGELFF. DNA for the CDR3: TGCACCAGCAGCCAAGTTAAAGCGGGAGTGGGGGCCGGGGAGCTGTTTTTT.

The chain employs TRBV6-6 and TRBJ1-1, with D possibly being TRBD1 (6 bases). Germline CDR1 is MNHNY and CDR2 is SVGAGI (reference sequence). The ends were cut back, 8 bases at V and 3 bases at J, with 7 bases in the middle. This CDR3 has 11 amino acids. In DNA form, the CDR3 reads TGTGCCAGCGGGGGGCACACTGAAGCTTTCTTT. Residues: CASGGHTEAFF.

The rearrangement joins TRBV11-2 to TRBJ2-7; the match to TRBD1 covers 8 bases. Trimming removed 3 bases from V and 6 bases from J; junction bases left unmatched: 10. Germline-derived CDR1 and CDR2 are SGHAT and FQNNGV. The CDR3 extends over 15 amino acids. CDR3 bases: TGTGCCAGCAGCTTCCCCGGACAGGGTTTAACCGAGCAGTACTTC. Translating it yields CASSFPGQGLTEQYF.

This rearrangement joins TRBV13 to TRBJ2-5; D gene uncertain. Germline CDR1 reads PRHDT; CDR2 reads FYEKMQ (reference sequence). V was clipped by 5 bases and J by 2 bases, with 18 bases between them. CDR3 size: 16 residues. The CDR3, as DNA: TGTGCCAGCAGCCCCCCAACGGGTGTGCGGCAAGAGACCCAGTACTTC. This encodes CASSPPTGVRQETQYF.

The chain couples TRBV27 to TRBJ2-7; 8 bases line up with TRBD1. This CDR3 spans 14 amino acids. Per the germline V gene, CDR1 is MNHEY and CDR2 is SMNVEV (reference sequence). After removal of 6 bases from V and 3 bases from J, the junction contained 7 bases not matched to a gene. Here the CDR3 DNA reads TGTGCCAGCAGCCGGACAGGGCGCAACTACGAGCAGTACTTC. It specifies CASSRTGRNYEQYF.

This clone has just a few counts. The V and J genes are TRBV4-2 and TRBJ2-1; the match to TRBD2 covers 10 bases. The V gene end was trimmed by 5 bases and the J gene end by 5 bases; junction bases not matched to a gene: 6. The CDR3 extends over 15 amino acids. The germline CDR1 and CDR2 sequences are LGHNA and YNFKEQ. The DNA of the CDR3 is TGTGCCAGCAGCTTCCTAGCGGGGGCAAACAATGAGCAGTTCTTC. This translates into CASSFLAGANNEQFF.

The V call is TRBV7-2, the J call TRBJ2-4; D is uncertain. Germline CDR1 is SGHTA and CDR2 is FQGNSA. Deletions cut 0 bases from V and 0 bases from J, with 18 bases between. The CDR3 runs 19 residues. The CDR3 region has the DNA TGTGCCAGCAGCTTAGCTTTATCAGCTCTCCAAGGAGCCAAAAACATTCAGTACTTC. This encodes CASSLALSALQGAKNIQYF.

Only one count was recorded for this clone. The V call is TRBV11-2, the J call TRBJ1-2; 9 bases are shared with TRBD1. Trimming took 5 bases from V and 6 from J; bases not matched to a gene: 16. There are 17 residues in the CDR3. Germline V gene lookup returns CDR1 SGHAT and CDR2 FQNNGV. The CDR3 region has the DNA TGTGCCAGCAGCCCCACCGGGACAGGGTTAGATATAAATGGCTACACCTTC. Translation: CASSPTGTGLDINGYTF.

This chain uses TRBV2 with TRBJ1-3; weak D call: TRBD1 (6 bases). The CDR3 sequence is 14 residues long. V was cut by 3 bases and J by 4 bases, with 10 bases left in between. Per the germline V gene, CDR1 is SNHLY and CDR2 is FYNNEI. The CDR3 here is CASSDQGSGNTIYF. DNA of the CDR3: TGTGCCAGCAGTGATCAGGGGTCAGGAAACACCATATATTTT.

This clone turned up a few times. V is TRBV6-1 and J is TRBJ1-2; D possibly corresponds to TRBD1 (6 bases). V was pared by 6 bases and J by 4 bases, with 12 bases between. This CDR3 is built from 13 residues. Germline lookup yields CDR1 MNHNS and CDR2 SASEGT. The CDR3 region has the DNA TGTGCCAGCAGCCCCACAGGGTCCTATGGCTACACCTTC. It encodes CASSPTGSYGYTF.

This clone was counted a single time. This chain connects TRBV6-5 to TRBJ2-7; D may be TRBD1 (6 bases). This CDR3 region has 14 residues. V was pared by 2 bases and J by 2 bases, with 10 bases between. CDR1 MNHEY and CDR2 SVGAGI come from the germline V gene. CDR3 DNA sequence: TGTGCCAGCAGTTACGGACAGACCACCTACGAGCAGTACTTC. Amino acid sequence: CASSYGQTTYEQYF.

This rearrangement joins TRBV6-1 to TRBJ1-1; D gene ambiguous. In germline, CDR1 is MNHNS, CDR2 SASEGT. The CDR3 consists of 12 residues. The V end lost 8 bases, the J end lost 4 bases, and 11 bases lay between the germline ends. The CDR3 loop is CASLYRSTEAFF. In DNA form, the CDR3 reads TGTGCCAGCCTATACAGAAGCACTGAAGCTTTCTTT.

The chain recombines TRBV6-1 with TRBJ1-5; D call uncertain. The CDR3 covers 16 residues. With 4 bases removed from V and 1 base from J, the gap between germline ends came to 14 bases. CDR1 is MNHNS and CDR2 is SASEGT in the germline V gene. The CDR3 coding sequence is TGTGCCAGCAGTGGGCGACCGTCGTCGAGCAATCAGCCCCAGCATTTT. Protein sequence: CASSGRPSSSNQPQHF.